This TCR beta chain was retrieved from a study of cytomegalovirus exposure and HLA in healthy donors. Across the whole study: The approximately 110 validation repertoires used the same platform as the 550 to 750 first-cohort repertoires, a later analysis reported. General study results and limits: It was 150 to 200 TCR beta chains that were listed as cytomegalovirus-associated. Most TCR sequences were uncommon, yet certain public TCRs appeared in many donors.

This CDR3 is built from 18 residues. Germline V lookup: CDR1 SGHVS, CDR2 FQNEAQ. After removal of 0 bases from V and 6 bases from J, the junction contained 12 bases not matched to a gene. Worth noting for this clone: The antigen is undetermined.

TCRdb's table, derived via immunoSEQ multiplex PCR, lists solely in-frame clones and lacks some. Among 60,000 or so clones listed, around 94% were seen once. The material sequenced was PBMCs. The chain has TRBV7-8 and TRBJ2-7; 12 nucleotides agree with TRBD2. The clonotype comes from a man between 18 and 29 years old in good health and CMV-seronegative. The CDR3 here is CASSLASWLAGGPAEQYF. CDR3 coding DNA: TGTGCCAGCAGCTTAGCGTCCTGGCTAGCGGGAGGGCCAGCCGAGCAGTACTTC.